This TCR beta chain comes out of a study of PD-1 blockade in classical Hodgkin lymphoma. Study-level information: Every 2 weeks, patients got 3 mg/kg intravenous nivolumab. Notes on the study in general: A reduction in baseline TCR diversity was reportedly seen in newly diagnosed patients relative to healthy donors. Those starting nivolumab under 1 year post-ASCT were excluded. TCR diversity in CD4+, not CD8+, cells rose significantly by C4D1.

Time point described: cycle 4 day 1 (C4D1), after around six weeks of nivolumab. Each and every patient relapsed after autologous stem cell transplantation, and patients got differing brentuximab vedotin exposure. Produced via immunoSEQ multiplex PCR; TCRdb's table is partial and in-frame only. The sample includes tens of thousands of clones, roughly two thirds of them seen just once. A word on this clone: Antigen specificity is unknown. Other DNA variants within this sample encode the same CDR3.

Trimming stripped 5 bases from V and 8 bases from J, with 12 bases between. CDR3 length equals 12 residues. In germline, CDR1 is SEHNR, CDR2 FQNEAQ (reference sequence). Sample: peripheral blood mononuclear cells (PBMCs), taken before the fourth cycle of nivolumab. The receptor was isolated from a human donor with classical Hodgkin lymphoma. V is TRBV7-9 and J is TRBJ1-2; perhaps TRBD1 as D (6 bases). The CDR3 loop is CASSTGHGGYTF. The CDR3 DNA reads as TGTGCCAGCAGCACGGGACACGGAGGCTACACCTTC.